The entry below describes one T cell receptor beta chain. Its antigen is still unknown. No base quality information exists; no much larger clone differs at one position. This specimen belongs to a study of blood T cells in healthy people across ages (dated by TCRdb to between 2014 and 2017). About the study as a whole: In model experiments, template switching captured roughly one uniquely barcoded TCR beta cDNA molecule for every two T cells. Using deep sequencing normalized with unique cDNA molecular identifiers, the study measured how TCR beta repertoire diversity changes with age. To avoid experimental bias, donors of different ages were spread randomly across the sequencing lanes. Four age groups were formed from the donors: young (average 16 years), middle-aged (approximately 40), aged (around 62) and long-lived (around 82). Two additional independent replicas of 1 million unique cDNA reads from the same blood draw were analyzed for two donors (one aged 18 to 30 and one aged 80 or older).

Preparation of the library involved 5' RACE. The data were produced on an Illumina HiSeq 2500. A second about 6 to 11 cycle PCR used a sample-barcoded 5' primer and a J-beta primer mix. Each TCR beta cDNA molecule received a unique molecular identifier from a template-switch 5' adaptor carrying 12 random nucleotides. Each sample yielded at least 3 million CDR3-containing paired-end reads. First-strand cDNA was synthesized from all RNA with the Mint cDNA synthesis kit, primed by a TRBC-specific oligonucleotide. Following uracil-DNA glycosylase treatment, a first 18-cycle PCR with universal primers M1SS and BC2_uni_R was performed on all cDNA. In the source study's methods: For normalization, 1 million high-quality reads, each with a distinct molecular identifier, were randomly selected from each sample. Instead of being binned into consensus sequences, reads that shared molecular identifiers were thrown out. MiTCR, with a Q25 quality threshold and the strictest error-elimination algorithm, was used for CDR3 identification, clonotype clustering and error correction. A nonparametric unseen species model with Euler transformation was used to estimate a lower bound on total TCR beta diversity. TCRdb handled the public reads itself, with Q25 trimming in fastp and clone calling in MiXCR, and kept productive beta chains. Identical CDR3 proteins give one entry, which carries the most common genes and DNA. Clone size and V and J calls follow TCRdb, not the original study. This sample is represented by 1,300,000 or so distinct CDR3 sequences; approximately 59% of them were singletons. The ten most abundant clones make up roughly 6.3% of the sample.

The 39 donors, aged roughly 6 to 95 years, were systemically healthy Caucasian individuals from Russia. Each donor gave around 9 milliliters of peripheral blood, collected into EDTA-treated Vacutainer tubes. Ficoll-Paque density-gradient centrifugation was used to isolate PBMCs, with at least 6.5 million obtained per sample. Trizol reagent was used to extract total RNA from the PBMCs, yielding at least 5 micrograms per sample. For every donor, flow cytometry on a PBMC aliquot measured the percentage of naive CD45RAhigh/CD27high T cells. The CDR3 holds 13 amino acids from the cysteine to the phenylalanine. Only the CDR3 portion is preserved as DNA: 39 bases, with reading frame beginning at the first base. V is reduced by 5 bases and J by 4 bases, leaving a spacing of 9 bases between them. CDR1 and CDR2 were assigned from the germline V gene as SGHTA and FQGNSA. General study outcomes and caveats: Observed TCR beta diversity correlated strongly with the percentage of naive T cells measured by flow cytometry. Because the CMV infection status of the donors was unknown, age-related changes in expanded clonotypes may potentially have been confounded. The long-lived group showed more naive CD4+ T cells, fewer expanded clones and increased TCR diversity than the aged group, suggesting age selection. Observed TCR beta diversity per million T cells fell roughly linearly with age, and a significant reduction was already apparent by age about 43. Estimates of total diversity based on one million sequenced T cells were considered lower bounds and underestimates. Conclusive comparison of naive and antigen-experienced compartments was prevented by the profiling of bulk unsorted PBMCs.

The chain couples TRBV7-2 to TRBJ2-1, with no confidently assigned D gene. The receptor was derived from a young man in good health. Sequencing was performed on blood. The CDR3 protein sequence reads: CASSPKEYNEQFF. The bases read TGTGCCAGCAGCCCCAAGGAGTACAATGAGCAGTTCTTC.